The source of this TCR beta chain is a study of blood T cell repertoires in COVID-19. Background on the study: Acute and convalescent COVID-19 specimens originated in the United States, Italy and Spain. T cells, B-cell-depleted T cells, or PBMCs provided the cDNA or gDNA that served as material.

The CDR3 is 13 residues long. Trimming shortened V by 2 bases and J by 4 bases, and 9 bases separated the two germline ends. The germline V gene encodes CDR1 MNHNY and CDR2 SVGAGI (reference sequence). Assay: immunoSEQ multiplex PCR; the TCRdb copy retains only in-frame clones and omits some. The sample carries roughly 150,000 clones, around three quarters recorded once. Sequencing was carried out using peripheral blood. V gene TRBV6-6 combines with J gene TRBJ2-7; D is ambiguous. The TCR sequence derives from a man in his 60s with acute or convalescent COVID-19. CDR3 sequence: CASSYGHNYEQYF. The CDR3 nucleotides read TGTGCCAGCAGTTACGGGCATAATTACGAGCAGTACTTC.